This T cell receptor beta chain was recorded in a study of cytomegalovirus exposure and HLA in healthy donors. A multiplex PCR was run with 60 Vbeta primers and 13 Jbeta primers. Repertoires were generated with immunoSEQ multiplex PCR, while TCRdb's copy carries only in-frame clones and drops some. The data contain about 160,000 clones, roughly 82% of them singletons. This CDR3 is built from 15 residues. Per germline, CDR1 SNHLY and CDR2 FYNNEI. Germline trimming cut 5 bases from V and 3 bases from J; bases unmatched to any gene: 7. The chain joins TRBV2 to TRBJ1-5; 7 bases are a match to TRBD1. The sample consisted of PBMCs. The source of this sequence is a girl aged 5 to 17 in good health and CMV-seropositive. Written as DNA, the CDR3 is TGTGCCAGCAGTTCTGACAGGGCTATCAATCAGCCCCAGCATTTT. Residues: CASSSDRAINQPQHF.